This T cell receptor beta chain came from a study of sequential checkpoint blockade in melanoma. Study-wide background: First-line arms were nivolumab then ipilimumab, or the reverse, randomized 1:1.

Some clones are missing from TCRdb's copy, which holds only in-frame ones; the method was immunoSEQ multiplex PCR. Here the sample spans under 15,000 clones, 75% to 80% being singletons. This clone was picked up one time. Treatment denoted: randomized to nivolumab then ipilimumab (arm A) or the reverse (arm B). Patients had received no earlier DNA-damaging chemotherapy. Looked up from germline, CDR1 is GTSNPN and CDR2 is SVGIG (reference sequence). There are 13 residues in the CDR3. V shed 6 bases, J shed 0 bases, and the junction held 2 bases outside the gene matches. The sample here was CD8+ T cells sorted from blood (inferred from file names), taken from a patient given nivolumab and ipilimumab in sequence. V usage is TRBV30 and J usage is TRBJ1-5; 7 nucleotides agree with TRBD1. The sequence derives from a human donor with melanoma. CDR3 nucleotides: TGTGCCTGTGGGACAGTTAGCAATCAGCCCCAGCATTTT. It codes for CACGTVSNQPQHF.